This T cell receptor beta chain comes out of a study of blood T cells in healthy people across ages. After removal of 2 bases from V and 0 bases from J, the junction contained 19 bases not matched to a gene. The CDR3 sequence is 21 residues long. Per germline, CDR1 LGHNA and CDR2 YSLEER. Together with a sample-barcoded 5' primer, a J-beta primer mix was included in a second PCR lasting about 7 to 11 cycles. TCRdb reprocessed the 5' RACE reads via MiXCR and lists one record per CDR3 protein. This table holds nearly 1 million distinct CDR3 sequences, roughly 47% found once. The chain joins TRBV4-3 to TRBJ2-4, with 7 bases that match TRBD2. Sequencing input: blood. The sequence came from a woman in her sixties in good health. As DNA, the CDR3 is TGCGCCAGCAGCCAATCGCTAGCGGTAACACTACTACCGTTAGCCAAAAACATTCAGTACTTC. This sequence encodes CASSQSLAVTLLPLAKNIQYF.